This TCR beta chain was documented in a study of beta chain features in type 1 diabetes. Study-wide points: Shortening of TCRB CDR3s, moderate but significant, appeared in all four CD4+ subsets of Type 1 diabetes patients. The naive, central memory and Treg TCRB repertoires looked more alike in patients than they did in healthy donors.

Investigators reverse transcribed all isolated RNA, so they sequenced expressed TCRB transcripts. Naive, central memory and regulatory T cell samples yielded about 3.57 million reads on average. Assay: immunoSEQ multiplex PCR; the TCRdb copy retains only in-frame clones and omits some. The sample includes 300,000 to 350,000 clones, less than 15% seen only once; the top ten take roughly 0.015%. Trimming at V came to 6 bases and at J to 2 bases, leaving 5 bases not matched to a gene. The CDR3 is 15 amino acids. The germline gives CDR1 MNHEY, CDR2 SMNVEV (reference sequence). On this clone: Its matching antigen is unknown.

The receptor comes from a woman between 18 and 29 years old with type 1 diabetes. The sample taken for sequencing was naive CD4+ T cells from blood. The chain employs TRBV27 and TRBJ2-5, with 11 positions matching TRBD2. The CDR3 sequence: CASSSRLAGQETQYF. Here the CDR3 DNA reads TGTGCCAGCAGCTCCCGACTAGCGGGGCAAGAGACCCAGTACTTC.